The 2 T cell receptor delta chains below come from one sample, sequenced in a study of delta chain sequences of gamma delta T cells. TCRdb fed the 5' RACE reads into CATT to redo clone calling. The table has roughly 920 delta-chain clones, about 17% seen once. The sample taken for sequencing was either unsorted cells or a sorted T cell fraction (not recorded which). The receptor source for this set is a human donor in good health.

This clone was counted between two and nine times. A far larger clone is off by one base, so a read error is likely. V is TRDV2 and J is TRDJ1; the D gene is possibly TRDD3 (5 bases). The CDR3 runs 15 residues. Germline CDR1 reads GEAIGNYY; CDR2 reads EKD. Trimming took 0 bases from V and 0 from J, leaving 10 bases between them. The CDR3 region has the DNA TGTGCCTGTGACACCGTGGGGAGCAACACCGATAAACTCATCTTT. It translates to CACDTVGSNTDKLIF.

By share, this clone ranks as medium-sized (0.01 to 0.1%). V and J are TRDV2 and TRDJ1; 8 bases agree with TRDD3. J lost 5 bases, V lost 3 bases, and 13 bases had no gene match. The CDR3 sequence is 16 residues long. Germline V gene lookup returns CDR1 GEAIGNYY and CDR2 EKD. Here the CDR3 DNA reads TGTGCCTGTGACGCCCTGGGACGGGATACGCGGGATAAACTCATCTTT. Its translation is CACDALGRDTRDKLIF.